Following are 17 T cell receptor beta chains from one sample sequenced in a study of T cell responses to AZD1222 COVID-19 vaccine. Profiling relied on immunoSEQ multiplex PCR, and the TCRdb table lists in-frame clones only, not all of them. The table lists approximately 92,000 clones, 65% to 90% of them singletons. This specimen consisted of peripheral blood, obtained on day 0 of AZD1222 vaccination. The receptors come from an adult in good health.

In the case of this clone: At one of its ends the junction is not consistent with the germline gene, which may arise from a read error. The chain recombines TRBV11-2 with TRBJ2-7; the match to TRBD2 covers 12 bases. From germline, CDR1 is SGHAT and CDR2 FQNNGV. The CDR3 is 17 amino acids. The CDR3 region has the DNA TGTGCCAGCAGCTTAGATTTCGGACTAGCGGGGTCCTACGGGCAGTACTTC. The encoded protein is CASSLDFGLAGSYGQYF.

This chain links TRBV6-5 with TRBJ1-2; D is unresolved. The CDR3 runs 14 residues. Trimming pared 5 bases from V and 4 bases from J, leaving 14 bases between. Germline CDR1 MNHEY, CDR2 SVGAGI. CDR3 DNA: TGTGCCAGCAGTCCCCCAGGTTTTTTCTATGGCTACACCTTC. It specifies CASSPPGFFYGYTF.

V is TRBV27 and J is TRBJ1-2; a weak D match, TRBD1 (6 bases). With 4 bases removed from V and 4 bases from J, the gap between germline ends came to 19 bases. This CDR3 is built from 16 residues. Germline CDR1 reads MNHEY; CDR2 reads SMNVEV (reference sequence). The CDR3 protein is CASSSLWDGGGYGYTF. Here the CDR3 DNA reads TGTGCCAGCAGTTCCCTATGGGACGGGGGCGGCTATGGCTACACCTTC.

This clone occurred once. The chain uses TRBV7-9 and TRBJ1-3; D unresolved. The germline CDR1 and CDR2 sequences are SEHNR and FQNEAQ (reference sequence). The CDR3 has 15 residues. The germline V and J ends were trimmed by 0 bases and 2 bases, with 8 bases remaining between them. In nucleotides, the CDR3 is TGTGCCAGCAGCTTAGCAGGGCCAGCTGGAAACACCATATATTTT. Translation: CASSLAGPAGNTIYF.

The CDR3 is CASSYSPRGTLGYTF. DNA for the CDR3: TGTGCCAGCAGTTACTCCCCTCGGGGGACTCTGGGCTACACCTTC. The chain has TRBV6-5 and TRBJ1-2; tentatively, D is TRBD1 (5 bases). Germline assignment: CDR1 MNHEY and CDR2 SVGAGI. Trimming cost V 0 bases and J 8 bases, with 16 bases left between them. The CDR3 is 15 amino acids.

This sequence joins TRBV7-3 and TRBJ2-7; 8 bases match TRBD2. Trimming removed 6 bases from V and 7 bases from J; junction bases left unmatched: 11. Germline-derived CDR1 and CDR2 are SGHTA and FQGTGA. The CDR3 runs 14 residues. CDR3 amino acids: CASSPTTTGGEQYF. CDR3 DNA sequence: TGTGCCAGCAGTCCCACCACAACGGGGGGGGAGCAGTACTTC.

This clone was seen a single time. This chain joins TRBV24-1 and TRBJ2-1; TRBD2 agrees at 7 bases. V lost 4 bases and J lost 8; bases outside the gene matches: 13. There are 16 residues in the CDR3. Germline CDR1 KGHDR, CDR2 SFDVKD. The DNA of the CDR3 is TGTGCCACCAGTGACGCCGGGACTAAAGTTCTCGATGAGCAGTTCTTC. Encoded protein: CATSDAGTKVLDEQFF.

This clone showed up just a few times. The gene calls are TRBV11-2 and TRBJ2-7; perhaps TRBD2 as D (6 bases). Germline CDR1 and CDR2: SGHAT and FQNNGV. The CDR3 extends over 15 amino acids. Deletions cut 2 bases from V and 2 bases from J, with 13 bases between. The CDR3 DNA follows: TGTGCCAGCAGCTTAAGTAGCGGTAATGCCTACGAGCAGTACTTC. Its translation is CASSLSSGNAYEQYF.

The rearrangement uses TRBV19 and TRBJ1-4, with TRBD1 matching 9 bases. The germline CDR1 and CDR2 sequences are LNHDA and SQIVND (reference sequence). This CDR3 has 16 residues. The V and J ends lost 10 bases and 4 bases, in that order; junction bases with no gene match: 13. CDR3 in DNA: TGTGCCACCTCCGGGACAGGGAGAACGAGTAATGAAAAACTGTTTTTT. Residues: CATSGTGRTSNEKLFF.

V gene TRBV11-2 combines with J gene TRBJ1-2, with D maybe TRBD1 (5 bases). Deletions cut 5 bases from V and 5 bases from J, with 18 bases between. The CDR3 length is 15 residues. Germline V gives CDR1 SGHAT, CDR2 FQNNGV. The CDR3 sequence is CASSRGTTKGYGYTF. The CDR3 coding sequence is TGTGCCAGCAGCCGAGGCACAACAAAGGGGTATGGCTACACCTTC.

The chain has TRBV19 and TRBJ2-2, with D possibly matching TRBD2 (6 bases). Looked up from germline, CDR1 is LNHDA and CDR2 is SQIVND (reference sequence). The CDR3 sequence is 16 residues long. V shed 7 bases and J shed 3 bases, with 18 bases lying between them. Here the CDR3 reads CASTPRAGTDTGELFF. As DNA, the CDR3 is TGTGCCAGTACCCCACGAGCAGGGACTGACACCGGGGAGCTGTTTTTT.

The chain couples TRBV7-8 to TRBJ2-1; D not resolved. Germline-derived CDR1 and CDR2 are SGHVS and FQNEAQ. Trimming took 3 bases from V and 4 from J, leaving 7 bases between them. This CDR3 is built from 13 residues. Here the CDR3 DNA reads TGTGCCAGCAGCTTCGGCGAGTACAATGAGCAGTTCTTC. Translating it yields CASSFGEYNEQFF. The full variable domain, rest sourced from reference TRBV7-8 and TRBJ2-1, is GAGVSQSPRYKVAKRGQDVALRCDPISGHVSLFWYQQALGQGPEFLTYFQNEAQLDKSGLPSDRFFAERPEGSVSTLKIQRTQQEDSAVYLCASSFGEYNEQFFGPGTRLTVL.

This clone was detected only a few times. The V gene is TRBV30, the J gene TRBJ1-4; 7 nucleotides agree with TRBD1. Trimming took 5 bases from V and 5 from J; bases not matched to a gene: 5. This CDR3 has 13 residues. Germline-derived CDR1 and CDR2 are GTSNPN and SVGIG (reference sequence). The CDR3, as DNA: TGTGCCTGGGGACAGGCCTCGAATGAAAAACTGTTTTTT. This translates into CAWGQASNEKLFF.

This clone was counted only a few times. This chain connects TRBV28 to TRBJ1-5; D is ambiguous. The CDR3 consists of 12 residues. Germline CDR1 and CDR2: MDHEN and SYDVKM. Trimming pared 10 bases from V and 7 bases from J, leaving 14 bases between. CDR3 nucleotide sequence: TGTGCCACCTCCCCAGCGTACCAGCCCCAGCATTTT. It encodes CATSPAYQPQHF.

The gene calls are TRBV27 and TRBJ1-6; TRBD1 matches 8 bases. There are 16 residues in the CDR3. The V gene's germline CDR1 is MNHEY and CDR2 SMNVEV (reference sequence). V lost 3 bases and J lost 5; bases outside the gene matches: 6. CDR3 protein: CASSFLDRVDNSPLHF. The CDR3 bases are TGTGCCAGCAGTTTTTTGGACAGGGTCGATAATTCACCCCTCCACTTT.

CDR3 sequence reads: CASSDQGVGGYTF. Here the CDR3 DNA reads TGTGCCAGCAGTGATCAGGGGGTTGGTGGCTACACCTTC. The chain employs TRBV2 and TRBJ1-2; TRBD1 matches at 7 bases. The length of the CDR3 is 13 residues. Germline V CDR1 and CDR2: SNHLY, FYNNEI. With V trimmed by 3 bases and J by 7 bases, 5 bases remained unmatched. Looking up the rest from reference TRBV2 and TRBJ1-2 gives the full variable domain: EPEVTQTPSHQVTQMGQEVILRCVPISNHLYFYWYRQILGQKVEFLVSFYNNEISEKSEIFDDQFSVERPDGSNFTLKIRSTKLEDSAMYFCASSDQGVGGYTFGSGTRLTVV.

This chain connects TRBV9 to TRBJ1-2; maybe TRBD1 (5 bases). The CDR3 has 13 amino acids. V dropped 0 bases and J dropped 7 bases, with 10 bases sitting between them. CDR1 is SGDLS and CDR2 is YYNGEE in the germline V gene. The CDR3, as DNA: TGTGCCAGCAGCGTAGTCCTGGACACTGGCTACACCTTC. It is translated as CASSVVLDTGYTF.